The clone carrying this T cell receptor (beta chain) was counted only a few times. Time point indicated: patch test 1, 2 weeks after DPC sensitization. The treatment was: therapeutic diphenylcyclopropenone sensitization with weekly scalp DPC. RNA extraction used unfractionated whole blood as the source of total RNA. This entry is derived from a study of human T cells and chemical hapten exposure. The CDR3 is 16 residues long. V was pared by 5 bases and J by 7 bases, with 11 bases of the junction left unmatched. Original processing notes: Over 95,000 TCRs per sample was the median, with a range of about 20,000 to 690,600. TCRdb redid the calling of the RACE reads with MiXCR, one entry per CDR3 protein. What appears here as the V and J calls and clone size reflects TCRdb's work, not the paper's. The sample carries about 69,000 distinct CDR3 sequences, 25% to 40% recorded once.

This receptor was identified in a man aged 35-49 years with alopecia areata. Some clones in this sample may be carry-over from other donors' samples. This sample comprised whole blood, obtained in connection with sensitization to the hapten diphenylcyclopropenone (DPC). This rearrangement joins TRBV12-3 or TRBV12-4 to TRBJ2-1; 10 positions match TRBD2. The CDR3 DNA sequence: TGTGCCAGCAGTCCCCCCCTAGCGGGAGTTAGGAATGAGCAGTTCTTC. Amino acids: CASSPPLAGVRNEQFF.